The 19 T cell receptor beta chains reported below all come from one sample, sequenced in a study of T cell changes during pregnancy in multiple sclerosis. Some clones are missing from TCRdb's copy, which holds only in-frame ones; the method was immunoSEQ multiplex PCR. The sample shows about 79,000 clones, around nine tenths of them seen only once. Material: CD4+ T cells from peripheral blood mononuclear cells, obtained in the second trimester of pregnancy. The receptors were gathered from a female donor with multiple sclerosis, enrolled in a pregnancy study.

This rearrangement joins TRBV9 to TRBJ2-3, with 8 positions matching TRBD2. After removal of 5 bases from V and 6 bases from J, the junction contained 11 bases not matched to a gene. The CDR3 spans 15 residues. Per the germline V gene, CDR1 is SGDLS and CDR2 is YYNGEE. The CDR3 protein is CASSQDGGARDTQYF. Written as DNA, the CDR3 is TGTGCCAGCAGTCAAGACGGGGGGGCCAGGGATACGCAGTATTTT. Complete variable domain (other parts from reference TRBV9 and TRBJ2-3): DSGVTQTPKHLITATGQRVTLRCSPRSGDLSVYWYQQSLDQGLQFLIQYYNGEERAKGNILERFSAQQFPDLHSELNLSSLELGDSALYFCASSQDGGARDTQYFGPGTRLTVL.

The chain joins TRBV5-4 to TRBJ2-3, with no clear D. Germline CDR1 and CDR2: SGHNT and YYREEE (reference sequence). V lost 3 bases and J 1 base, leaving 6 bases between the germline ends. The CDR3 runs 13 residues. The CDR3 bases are TGTGCCAGCAGCTCCCCCGGCACAGATACGCAGTATTTT. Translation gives CASSSPGTDTQYF.

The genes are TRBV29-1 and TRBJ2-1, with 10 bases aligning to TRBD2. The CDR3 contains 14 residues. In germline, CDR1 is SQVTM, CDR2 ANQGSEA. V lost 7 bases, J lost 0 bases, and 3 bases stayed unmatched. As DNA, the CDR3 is TGCAGCGCGGGACTAGCGACCTCCTACAATGAGCAGTTCTTC. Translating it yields CSAGLATSYNEQFF.

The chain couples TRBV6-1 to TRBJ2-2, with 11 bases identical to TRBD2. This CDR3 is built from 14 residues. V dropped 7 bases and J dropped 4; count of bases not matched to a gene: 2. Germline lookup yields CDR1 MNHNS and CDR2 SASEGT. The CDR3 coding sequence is TGTGCCAGCAAGGGACTAGCGGCCACCGGGGAGCTGTTTTTT. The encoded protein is CASKGLAATGELFF.

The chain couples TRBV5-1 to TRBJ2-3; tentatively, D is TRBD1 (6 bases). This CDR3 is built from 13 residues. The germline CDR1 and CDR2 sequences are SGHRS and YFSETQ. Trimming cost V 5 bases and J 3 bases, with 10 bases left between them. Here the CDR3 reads CASSSGQTDTQYF. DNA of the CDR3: TGCGCCAGCAGTTCTGGACAGACAGATACGCAGTATTTT.

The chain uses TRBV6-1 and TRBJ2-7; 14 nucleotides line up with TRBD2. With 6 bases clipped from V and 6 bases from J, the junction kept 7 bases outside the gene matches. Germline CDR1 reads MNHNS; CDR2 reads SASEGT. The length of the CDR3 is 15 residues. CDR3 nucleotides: TGTGCCAGCAGGGGACTAGCGGGGGCAGAAACCGAGCAGTACTTC. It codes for CASRGLAGAETEQYF.

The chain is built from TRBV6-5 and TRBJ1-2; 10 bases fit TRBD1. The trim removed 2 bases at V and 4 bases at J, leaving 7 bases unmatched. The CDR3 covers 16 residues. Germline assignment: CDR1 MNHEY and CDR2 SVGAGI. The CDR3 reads CASSYGDRGQFYGYTF. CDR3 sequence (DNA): TGTGCCAGCAGTTACGGAGACAGGGGGCAGTTCTATGGCTACACCTTC.

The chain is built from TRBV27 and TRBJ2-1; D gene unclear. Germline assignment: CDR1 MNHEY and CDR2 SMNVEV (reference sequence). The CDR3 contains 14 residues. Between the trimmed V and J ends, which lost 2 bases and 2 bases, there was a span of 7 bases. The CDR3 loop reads CASSLVGTYNEQFF. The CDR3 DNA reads TGTGCCAGCAGTTTAGTCGGTACCTACAATGAGCAGTTCTTC.

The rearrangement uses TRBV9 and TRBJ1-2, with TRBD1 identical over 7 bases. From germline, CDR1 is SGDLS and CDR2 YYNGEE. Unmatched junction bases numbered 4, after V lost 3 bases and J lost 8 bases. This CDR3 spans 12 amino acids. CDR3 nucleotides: TGTGCCAGCAGCGAGACAGGGTTGGGCTACACCTTC. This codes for CASSETGLGYTF.

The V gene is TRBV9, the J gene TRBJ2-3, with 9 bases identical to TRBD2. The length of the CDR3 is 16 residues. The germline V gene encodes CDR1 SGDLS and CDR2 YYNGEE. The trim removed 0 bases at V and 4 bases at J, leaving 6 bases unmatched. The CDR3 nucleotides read TGTGCCAGCAGCGTAGCCAGCGGGAGGCCCCCAGATACGCAGTATTTT. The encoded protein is CASSVASGRPPDTQYF.

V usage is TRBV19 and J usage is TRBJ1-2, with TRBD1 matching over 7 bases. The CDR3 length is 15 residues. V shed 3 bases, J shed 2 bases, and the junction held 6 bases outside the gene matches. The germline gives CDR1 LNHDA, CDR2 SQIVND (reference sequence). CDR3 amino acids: CASSIRQGSNYGYTF. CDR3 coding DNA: TGTGCCAGTAGTATTAGACAGGGATCCAACTATGGCTACACCTTC.

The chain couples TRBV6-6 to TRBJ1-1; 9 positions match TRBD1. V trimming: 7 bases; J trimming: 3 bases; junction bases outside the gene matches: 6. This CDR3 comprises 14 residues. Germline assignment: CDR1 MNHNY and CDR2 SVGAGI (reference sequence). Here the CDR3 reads CASTETGGHTEAFF. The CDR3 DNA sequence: TGTGCCAGCACCGAGACAGGGGGACACACTGAAGCTTTCTTT.

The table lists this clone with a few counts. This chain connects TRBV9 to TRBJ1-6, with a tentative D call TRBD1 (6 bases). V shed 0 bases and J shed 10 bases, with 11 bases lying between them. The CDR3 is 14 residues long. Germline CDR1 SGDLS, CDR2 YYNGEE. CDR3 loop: CASSVGGGGSPLHF. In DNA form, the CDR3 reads TGTGCCAGCAGCGTAGGGGGGGGCGGATCACCCCTCCACTTT. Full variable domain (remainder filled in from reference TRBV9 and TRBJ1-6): DSGVTQTPKHLITATGQRVTLRCSPRSGDLSVYWYQQSLDQGLQFLIQYYNGEERAKGNILERFSAQQFPDLHSELNLSSLELGDSALYFCASSVGGGGSPLHFGNGTRLTVT.

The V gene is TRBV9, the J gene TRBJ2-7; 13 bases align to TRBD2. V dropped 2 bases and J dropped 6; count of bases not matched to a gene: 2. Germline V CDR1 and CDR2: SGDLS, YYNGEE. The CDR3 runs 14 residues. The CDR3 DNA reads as TGTGCCAGCAGCGTGCGGACTAGCGGGGGCGAGCAGTACTTC. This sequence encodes CASSVRTSGGEQYF.

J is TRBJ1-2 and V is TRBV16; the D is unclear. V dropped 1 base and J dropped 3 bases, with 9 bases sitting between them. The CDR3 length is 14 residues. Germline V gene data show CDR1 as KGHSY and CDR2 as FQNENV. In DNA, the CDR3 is TGTGCCAGCAGCCAATTTGGAGTGGACTATGGCTACACCTTC. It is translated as CASSQFGVDYGYTF.

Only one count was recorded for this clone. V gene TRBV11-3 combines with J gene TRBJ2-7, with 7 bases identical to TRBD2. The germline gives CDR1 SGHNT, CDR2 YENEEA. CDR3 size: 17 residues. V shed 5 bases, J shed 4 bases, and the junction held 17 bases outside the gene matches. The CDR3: CASSLNGPGTKRYEQYF. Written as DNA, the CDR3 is TGTGCCAGCAGCCTAAATGGTCCCGGGACTAAGAGATACGAGCAGTACTTC.

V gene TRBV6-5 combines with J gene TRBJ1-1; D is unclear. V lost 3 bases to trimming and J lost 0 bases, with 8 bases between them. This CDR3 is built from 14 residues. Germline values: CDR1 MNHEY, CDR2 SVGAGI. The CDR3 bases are TGTGCCAGCAGTTATGAGCGGTTGAACACTGAAGCTTTCTTT. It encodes CASSYERLNTEAFF.

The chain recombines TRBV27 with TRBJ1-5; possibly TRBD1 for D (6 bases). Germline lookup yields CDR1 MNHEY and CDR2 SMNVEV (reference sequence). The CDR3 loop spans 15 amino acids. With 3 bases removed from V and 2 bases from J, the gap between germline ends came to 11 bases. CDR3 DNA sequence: TGTGCCAGCAGTTTGGCCGGACAGCGCAATCAGCCCCAGCATTTT. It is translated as CASSLAGQRNQPQHF.

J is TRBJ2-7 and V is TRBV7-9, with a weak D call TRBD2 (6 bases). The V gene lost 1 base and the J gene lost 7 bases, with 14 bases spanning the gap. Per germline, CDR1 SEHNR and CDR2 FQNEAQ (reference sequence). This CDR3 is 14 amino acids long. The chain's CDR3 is CASSLGVAGWEQYF. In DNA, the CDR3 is TGTGCCAGCAGCTTAGGTGTGGCGGGATGGGAGCAGTACTTC.